The 13 T cell receptor beta chains below come from one sample, sequenced in a study of T-cell memory formation after mild COVID-19. TCRdb passed the 5' RACE reads through MiXCR, listing each CDR3 protein once. The sample carries 450,000 to 650,000 distinct CDR3 sequences, roughly 18% recorded once. Sequencing was carried out using PBMCs or a T cell subset sorted from them (not recorded which). The receptors here all came from an adult woman who had mild COVID-19 (a few samples of this study predate the infection). Cell type and time point are not known.

J is TRBJ2-3 and V is TRBV13; TRBD2 matches at 8 bases. The CDR3 loop spans 17 amino acids. The V gene's germline CDR1 is PRHDT and CDR2 FYEKMQ (reference sequence). J gave up 2 bases and V 2 bases, and 9 bases lay outside the gene matches. The DNA for the CDR3 is TGTGCCAGCAGCTTACGATTTGCGGGAGGATACACAGATACGCAGTATTTT. Translation gives CASSLRFAGGYTDTQYF.

The chain joins TRBV4-2 to TRBJ1-4; D gene unclear. Germline V gives CDR1 LGHNA, CDR2 YNFKEQ. This CDR3 is built from 11 residues. The V end was cut by 6 bases, the J end by 8 bases, with 7 bases between. CDR3: CASRNSEKLFF. CDR3 bases: TGTGCCAGCAGGAACTCCGAAAAACTGTTTTTT.

The rearrangement uses TRBV6-2 or TRBV6-3 and TRBJ2-3; D is uncertain. Germline V CDR1 and CDR2: MNHEY, SVGEGT. This CDR3 comprises 14 residues. The V and J ends lost 0 bases and 0 bases respectively, with 4 bases between them. The CDR3 reads CASSYSWSTDTQYF. Written as DNA, the CDR3 is TGTGCCAGCAGTTACTCGTGGAGCACAGATACGCAGTATTTT.

The chain employs TRBV4-3 and TRBJ1-3, with a weak D call TRBD1 (5 bases). The germline V gene has CDR1 LGHNA and CDR2 YSLEER. The CDR3 is 15 residues long. V lost 4 bases and J lost 0, with 10 bases in between. In DNA, the CDR3 is TGCGCCAGCAGCCTAGGGGCAGCCTCTGGAAACACCATATATTTT. Protein sequence: CASSLGAASGNTIYF.

In this sample, this clonotype turned up a few times. V usage is TRBV12-3 or TRBV12-4 and J usage is TRBJ1-1; a possible D gene is TRBD1 (5 bases). This CDR3 is 12 amino acids long. Trimming removed 4 bases at V and 7 bases at J, with 10 bases between. CDR3 sequence (DNA): TGTGCCAGCAGTTACCGGACACATGAAGCTTTCTTT. This translates into CASSYRTHEAFF.

The V and J genes are TRBV3-1 and TRBJ1-5; no firm D call. The CDR3 contains 15 residues. The germline V gene encodes CDR1 LGHDT and CDR2 YNNKEL (reference sequence). Trimming removed 1 base at V and 5 bases at J, with 12 bases between. In DNA, the CDR3 is TGTGCCAGCAGCCAAGCCTGGGCCTCGCATCAGCCCCAGCATTTT. The encoded protein is CASSQAWASHQPQHF.

This chain uses TRBV19 with TRBJ1-5; D is undetermined. V lost 3 bases to trimming and J lost 4 bases, with 16 bases between them. This CDR3 contains 16 residues. The V gene's germline CDR1 is LNHDA and CDR2 SQIVND (reference sequence). DNA of the CDR3: TGTGCCAGTAGTATTATGGGAGCCCGTCGGAATCAGCCCCAGCATTTT. It translates to CASSIMGARRNQPQHF.

This clonotype was detected only a few times. This sequence joins TRBV30 and TRBJ2-1; D gene ambiguous. The CDR3 runs 11 residues. Germline V gene data show CDR1 as GTSNPN and CDR2 as SVGIG (reference sequence). The V and J ends lost 3 bases and 5 bases respectively, with 5 bases between them. CDR3 in DNA: TGTGCCTGGAGGTATCACAATGAGCAGTTCTTC. Translating it yields CAWRYHNEQFF.

The chain couples TRBV30 to TRBJ2-2; tentative D call: TRBD2 (6 bases). The V end lost 0 bases, the J end lost 13 bases, and 12 bases lay between the germline ends. CDR3 size: 12 residues. Germline assignment: CDR1 GTSNPN and CDR2 SVGIG (reference sequence). The CDR3: CAWSVGAGSLFF. The CDR3 DNA follows: TGTGCCTGGAGTGTAGGGGCGGGGTCGCTGTTTTTT. The full variable domain, its missing parts supplied by reference TRBV30 and TRBJ2-2, is SQTIHQWPATLVQPVGSPLSLECTVEGTSNPNLYWYRQAAGRGLQLLFYSVGIGQISSEVPQNLSASRPQDRQFILSSKKLLLSDSGFYLCAWSVGAGSLFFGEGSRLTVL.

In regard to this clonotype: An end of the junction does not agree with germline; a read error may underlie this. This chain joins TRBV11-2 and TRBJ2-1, with 7 bases that match TRBD1. Germline V lookup: CDR1 SGHAT, CDR2 FQNNGV. The CDR3 loop spans 16 amino acids. For the CDR3, the DNA is TGTGACAGCAGCCTGTTCGGCGCAGGGACAGACAATGAGCAGTTCTTC. Encoded protein: CDSSLFGAGTDNEQFF.

This clonotype was counted between two and nine times. V is TRBV5-1 and J is TRBJ2-5; no firm D call. V was cut by 3 bases and J by 4 bases, with 10 bases left in between. Germline V gives CDR1 SGHRS, CDR2 YFSETQ. The length of the CDR3 is 13 residues. As DNA, the CDR3 is TGCGCCAGCAGCTCCCTTCAGATAGAGACCCAGTACTTC. As protein: CASSSLQIETQYF.

This clonotype was picked up a small number of times. J is TRBJ1-6 and V is TRBV5-1; D is perhaps TRBD1 (5 bases). In germline, CDR1 is SGHRS, CDR2 YFSETQ. Trimming cost V 0 bases and J 8 bases, with 15 bases left between them. CDR3 length equals 16 residues. The CDR3 DNA follows: TGCGCCAGCAGCTTGGATTTGACGCGGGGGGATTCACCCCTCCACTTT. It is translated as CASSLDLTRGDSPLHF.

This clonotype was counted between two and nine times. The chain is built from TRBV15 and TRBJ1-5; a weak D match, TRBD1 (5 bases). Looked up from germline, CDR1 is LNHNV and CDR2 is YYDKDF (reference sequence). Deletions cut 0 bases from V and 1 base from J, with 7 bases between. The CDR3 runs 15 residues. The CDR3 nucleotides read TGTGCCACCAGCAGAGAGGGGGGGAGCAATCAGCCCCAGCATTTT. Amino acid sequence: CATSREGGSNQPQHF.